This T cell receptor beta chain is from a study of blood T cell repertoires in COVID-19. Study-level information: Italy, Spain and the United States were the sources of the convalescent and acute COVID-19 samples. Nucleic acid was either cDNA or gDNA, and it came from T cells, B-cell-depleted T cells, or PBMCs.

The CDR3 sequence is 15 residues long. V dropped 8 bases and J dropped 7; count of bases not matched to a gene: 11. Germline V CDR1 and CDR2: LNHDA, SQIVND (reference sequence). Original analysis: Cell counts per sample came from amplifying reference gene primers. Only in-frame clones appear in the TCRdb table, and some are missing; sequencing was by immunoSEQ multiplex PCR. V, J and clone size reflect that table, while D and trimming were determined from the DNA. The sample includes some 110,000 clones, roughly nine tenths of them seen just once. V is TRBV19 and J is TRBJ2-1, with 10 bases fitting TRBD2. The receptor's source is a human donor in a cohort sampled during active COVID-19. The specimen was peripheral blood. The CDR3 nucleotides read TGTGCCAGTTGCCCCGCTAGCGGGAGCTGGAATGAGCAGTTCTTC. This gives the protein CASCPASGSWNEQFF. The complete variable domain, with remaining parts taken from reference TRBV19 and TRBJ2-1, reads DGGITQSPKYLFRKEGQNVTLSCEQNLNHDAMYWYRQDPGQGLRLIYYSQIVNDFQKGDIAEGYSVSREKKESFPLTVTSAQKNPTAFYLCASCPASGSWNEQFFGPGTRLTVL.